This T cell receptor beta chain is drawn from a study of cytomegalovirus exposure and HLA in healthy donors listed by TCRdb under 2017. For the study in its entirety: An earlier analysis of under 600 of the donors reported about 290 Gb of sequence data and roughly 110 million unique TCR beta sequences from 150 million to 200 million T cells. A separate validation cohort of roughly 130 different subjects was used in addition to the roughly 700-subject first cohort. Around 330 gigabases of sequencing data and 70 million to 95 million unique TCR sequences made up an early release that covered 500 to 650 HLA-typed donors. The aim of the study was to test whether cataloging public T cell receptors could identify signatures of past pathogen exposure. The T cell repertoires of 550 to 850 subjects were profiled by immunosequencing and related to cytomegalovirus serostatus. A handful of DR-DQ haplotypes were handled as single units for association and clustering because linkage in the cohort was strong. To decide whether each TCR beta V gene segment behaved as functional or pseudogenic, an earlier analysis of approximately 600 of the donors relied on high-throughput TCR beta sequencing. To predict cytomegalovirus infection status, the study brought together high-throughput TCR immunosequencing, statistical association of individual TCRs with disease status, and machine learning. To study patterns of TCR occurrence, a later analysis re-analyzed previously published TCR beta repertoires from 500 to 850 donors and added high-resolution HLA genotyping. The later analysis used no new phenotypic data to find candidate immune exposures, relying instead on TCR beta sequences and their occurrence across donors. HLA typing covered class I and class II loci at four-digit resolution. Alongside the repertoire data, information on donor age, sex, ethnicity and CMV serostatus was compiled. A later genetic analysis took genome-wide SNP genotypes for about 65% of the roughly 670 donors and used that subset as a discovery cohort. The genetic ancestry cluster associated with self-reported Caucasian donors included approximately 85% of the roughly 360 genotyped donors. Typing coverage varied by locus: roughly 620-630 donors for A, B, C, DRB1 and DQB1; roughly 520 for DQA1; around 570 for DPA1; about 450 for DPB1. Among a few hundred genotyped donors of the cohort, an average of approximately 250,000 unique TCR beta nucleotide sequences were sequenced per donor, around 20% of them non-productive. Every repertoire in the discovery cohort had been generated on one and the same sequencing platform.

A few counts support this clone. It has no known antigen specificity. No base qualities exist here, and no much larger clone lies one base off it. On the study overall, not on this receptor specifically: In vitro tests confirmed that a few of the cytomegalovirus-associated TCR beta chains recognize cytomegalovirus antigens. A later genetic analysis associated a missense DCLRE1C variant with V-gene and J-gene trimming of TCR beta chains, and an independent cohort replicated the association. A cluster of highly shared sequence variants was judged likely to represent a technical artifact of the sequencing pipeline. HLA typing was unavailable for some donors at each locus, so association tests used only the typed subset. It was suggested by the authors that the approach could potentially be generalized to other disease states and immunological phenotypes. The earlier analysis of 450 to 700 of the donors excluded 15 to 20 rarely observed V segments, including chromosome 9 orphons, because counts were too low. According to a later analysis, TCR association rates differed among HLA loci, with DRB1 alleles showing the most associated TCRs and HLA-C alleles showing the fewest. The classifier was reported to diagnose cytomegalovirus status with high specificity and sensitivity in both the original and validation cohorts. In the study, some 160 TCR beta chains were listed as associated with cytomegalovirus. Compared with equally common non-associated chains, HLA-associated TCR beta chains in a later analysis were more clonally expanded and had lower generation probabilities. In a later analysis, several top co-occurrence clusters were reported to appear linked to parvovirus B19, influenza, CMV and Epstein-Barr virus. The cohort was sequenced for TCR beta chains only, and without alpha or paired-chain data the features that could be detected were limited. Across donors, most TCR sequences were observed very rarely, whereas some public TCRs were present in many individuals. When HLA alleles, especially DR and DQ, strongly co-occurred, attributing TCR associations to individual alleles was difficult. Linkage disequilibrium might explain the correlated functional status among segregating V segments, but an unknown experimental factor could not be ruled out. A later analysis found that most CMV-associated TCR beta chains appeared HLA-restricted, with HLA associations seemingly driven largely by CMV exposure. A further reported finding was that TCR beta sequences accurately predicted the HLA-A and HLA-B alleles for most subjects in the first cohort. An earlier analysis of 587 of the donors showed that most TCR beta V segments appeared in productive rearrangements either about 87% or about 30% of the time, which broadly matched IMGT annotations. Presence/absence analyses assumed roughly uniform sequencing depth across donors, an assumption that may not hold. Immune exposure information for the cohort was limited to CMV serostatus. Specific HLA alleles were associated with around 18,000 TCR beta sequences at a false discovery rate of 0.05 in a later analysis. A later genetic analysis reported fewer N-insertions in productive TCRs among donors in an Asian-associated ancestry cluster than the roughly 670-donor mean.

Library creation used the immunoSEQ multiplex PCR assay. A mixture of 60 forward primers for TCR Vbeta segments and 13 reverse primers for TCR Jbeta segments was used in the multiplex PCR. A multiplex PCR assay on genomic DNA amplified the CDR3 region of rearranged TCR beta genes. Amplified TCR beta libraries were sequenced as 87-base-pair reads on the Illumina HiSeq System. Per the authors' processing: In a later analysis, tens of millions of unique TCR beta chains were counted across the 666 repertoires, and around 10 million of these chains were shared by at least two donors. Raw reads were error-corrected and collapsed into unique sequences with a nearest-neighbor algorithm that merged closely related sequences to remove PCR and sequencing errors. To assign V, D and J gene segments, CDR3 sequences were aligned to IMGT reference sequences. For a sequence to be retained, at least a six-nucleotide match to both a V gene segment and a J gene segment was required. A rearrangement counted as productive if the CDR3 had no stop codons and remained in frame with V and J, and every other rearrangement counted as non-productive. Following IMGT convention, CDR3 was defined as the stretch from the second conserved V-encoded cysteine to the conserved J-encoded phenylalanine. The earlier analysis of 587 of the donors excluded any sequence lacking an unambiguous match to a single V gene segment. In an earlier analysis of more than 500 of the donors, a V segment was called functional when productive rearrangements were above 56.7%, and segregating when the standard deviation between donors exceeded 5%. To diagnose cytomegalovirus status from the catalog of TCR beta chain sequences, a statistical classification framework was built. In a later analysis, TCR nucleotide sequences were compared against IMGT/GENE-DB human TR gene sequences so that V and J genes could be assigned. Using the TCRdist pipeline, a later analysis assigned CDR3 sequences along with most-parsimonious VDJ recombination scenarios. In a later analysis, every TCR beta chain was defined by the combination of its CDR3 amino acid sequence and its V-gene family, and reads without a unique V-gene family were dropped. In a later analysis, approximately 590 highly shared, low-generation-probability nucleotide sequences were removed to address suspected cross-contamination and a sequencing artifact. For each public chain, a later analysis derived a clonal expansion index from normalized ranks of inferred template counts within each repertoire. Generation probabilities in a later analysis came from a VDJ recombination model fitted to out-of-frame rearrangements, and those results were checked against IGoR. A later analysis scored TCR-TCR, TCR-HLA and TCR-CMV co-occurrence with hypergeometric tests, applying a repertoire-size bias correction to TCR pairs. In a later analysis, false discovery rates were estimated by permuting HLA or CMV assignments 20 times. In a later analysis, co-occurring TCRs were grouped with DBSCAN, and TCRdist sequence similarity was added when clustering was performed within HLA-allele-positive subsets. Co-occurrence clustering excluded repertoires with fewer than 30,000 or more than 120,000 public chains, plus five with anomalous nucleotide sharing. TCRdb obtained this table from immuneACCESS and retained in-frame rearrangements with V and J assigned. These tables miss some clones; where compared with another copy, unresolved V genes account for less than half of the shortfall, and the remainder is unexplained. The V and J calls and clone size are taken from that table; D and trimming were inferred from the DNA. This sample comprises about 150,000 clones, around two thirds of them detected only once. Over 9.5% of the sample lies in the top ten.

The cohort consisted of 670 or so healthy bone marrow donors. Cohort members were all nominally healthy when sampled, although unrecorded immune exposures were likely present. The donor tested CMV seropositive, placing the donor among the 250 to 300 seropositive members of the cohort. A peripheral blood sample was collected from each donor, and TCR beta sequencing was performed on peripheral blood mononuclear cells. Genomic DNA was extracted from the blood cell samples with the Qiagen DNeasy Blood Extraction Kit. Sequencing used PBMCs. This receptor was obtained from a man aged 25 to 45 in good health and CMV-seropositive.

DNA sequence: TGTGCCAGCAGTTACCAGCGGGGGGCCGCTGAAGCTTTCTTT. Translation gives CASSYQRGAAEAFF. The chain joins TRBV6-6 to TRBJ1-1; a tentative D match to TRBD1 spans 6 bases. The CDR3 spans 14 residues, from the cysteine through the phenylalanine. Only CDR3 DNA remains: 42 bases, in frame from the first base. V drops 2 bases and J drops 6 bases, leaving 13 bases in between. From the germline V gene (reference sequence), CDR1 is MNHNY and CDR2 is SVGAGI.